This TCR beta chain originates from a study of breast tumors, draining lymph nodes, adjacent tissues. Notes on the study in general: Tumor TCR diversity was below lymph nodes but above nontumor tissue. Most tumor T cells seemingly derive from lymph node, then expand in tumor.

Remarks on this clonotype: As yet, its antigen is unknown.

The ends lost 3 bases at V and 5 bases at J; junction bases unmatched: 5. The CDR3 runs 13 residues. Looked up from germline, CDR1 is DFQATT and CDR2 is SNEGSKA (reference sequence). Each CDR3 protein gets one entry after TCRdb re-called the multiplex PCR reads with MiXCR. The sample records approximately 22,000 distinct CDR3 sequences, about two thirds being singletons. Sequencing was done on a sample of tumor-adjacent breast tissue. The sequence came from a female donor with breast cancer. Some clones in this sample may be carry-over from other donors' samples. The rearrangement links TRBV20-1 to TRBJ2-5, with 8 bases that match TRBD2. CDR3: CSASGRAGETQYF. CDR3 bases: TGCAGTGCTAGCGGGAGGGCCGGGGAGACCCAGTACTTC.